The 12 T cell receptor beta chains presented below share a single source sample, sequenced in a study of blood T cell repertoires in COVID-19. The table came from immunoSEQ multiplex PCR; TCRdb's copy has only in-frame clones and leaves some out. The sample lists some 95,000 clones, approximately 86% seen once, with about 1.2% in the top ten. Sequencing was performed on peripheral blood. These receptors all come from an elderly man with active or convalescent COVID-19.

The chain links TRBV7-9 to TRBJ2-7; weak D call: TRBD1 (5 bases). CDR1 SEHNR and CDR2 FQNEAQ come from the germline V gene (reference sequence). The CDR3 loop spans 12 amino acids. Trimming cost V 6 bases and J 7 bases, with 13 bases left between them. The CDR3 region is CASRATPGEQYF. The CDR3 bases are TGTGCCAGCAGGGCGACCCCAGGGGAGCAGTACTTC.

The V call is TRBV5-5, the J call TRBJ2-3, with TRBD1 as a possible D gene (6 bases). There are 16 residues in the CDR3. Germline V gene data show CDR1 as SGHKS and CDR2 as YYEKEE (reference sequence). Trimming left V 4 bases short and J 4 bases short, with 19 bases between. CDR3 residues: CASSLDRTSGADTQYF. The DNA for the CDR3 is TGTGCCAGCAGCCTCGACAGGACTTCAGGGGCAGATACGCAGTATTTT.

This rearrangement joins TRBV11-3 to TRBJ2-1, with 13 bases fitting TRBD2. The CDR3 runs 15 residues. Germline V lookup: CDR1 SGHNT, CDR2 YENEEA. Trimming cost V 1 base and J 8 bases; bases outside gene matches: 2. The CDR3 protein is CASSLGTSGSDEQFF. The CDR3 nucleotides are TGTGCCAGCAGCTTAGGGACTAGCGGGAGCGATGAGCAGTTCTTC.

The V gene is TRBV27, the J gene TRBJ2-1, with 10 nucleotides matching TRBD2. The CDR3 sequence is 14 residues long. The germline V gene has CDR1 MNHEY and CDR2 SMNVEV (reference sequence). Trimming removed 3 bases from V and 8 bases from J; junction bases left unmatched: 4. CDR3 nucleotide sequence: TGTGCCAGCAGTTTTGGACTAGCGGAGCATGAGCAGTTCTTC. This sequence encodes CASSFGLAEHEQFF.

This chain uses TRBV10-3 with TRBJ1-5; perhaps TRBD1 as D (6 bases). The CDR3 totals 15 residues. The V end lost 0 bases, the J end lost 0 bases, and 6 bases lay between the germline ends. Per germline, CDR1 ENHRY and CDR2 SYGVKD. The CDR3 sequence: CAISESGGSNQPQHF. The DNA of the CDR3 is TGTGCCATCAGTGAGTCAGGGGGTAGCAATCAGCCCCAGCATTTT.

CDR3 sequence reads: CASSLQGHYTGELFF. For the CDR3, the DNA is TGTGCCAGCAGCTTGCAGGGACACTACACCGGGGAGCTGTTTTTT. The chain recombines TRBV5-5 with TRBJ2-2, with D maybe TRBD1 (6 bases). The ends were cut back, 1 base at V and 3 bases at J, with 10 bases in the middle. Germline V lookup: CDR1 SGHKS, CDR2 YYEKEE (reference sequence). The CDR3 spans 15 residues. Filled out from reference TRBV5-5 and TRBJ2-2, the complete variable domain reads DAGVTQSPTHLIKTRGQQVTLRCSPISGHKSVSWYQQVLGQGPQFIFQYYEKEERGRGNFPDRFSARQFPNYSSELNVNALLLGDSALYLCASSLQGHYTGELFFGEGSRLTVL.

This clone showed up just once. V is TRBV7-2 and J is TRBJ2-1, with 12 bases identical to TRBD2. J lost 14 bases, V lost 0 bases, and 8 bases had no gene match. CDR1 is SGHTA, CDR2 FQGNSA, per germline. The CDR3 has 15 residues. This chain's CDR3 is CASSLAWTSGMYEFF. CDR3 nucleotide sequence: TGTGCCAGCAGCTTAGCTTGGACTAGCGGGATGTATGAGTTCTTC.

CDR3 sequence: CASSSLSEQFF. CDR3 sequence (DNA): TGTGCCAGCAGTTCCCTATCGGAGCAGTTCTTC. The chain combines TRBV27 with TRBJ2-1; D unclear. The V and J ends lost 4 bases and 10 bases respectively, with 8 bases between them. This CDR3 contains 11 residues. The germline V gene encodes CDR1 MNHEY and CDR2 SMNVEV (reference sequence).

The V and J genes are TRBV5-1 and TRBJ1-4; TRBD1 matches at 9 bases. The ends lost 3 bases at V and 6 bases at J; junction bases unmatched: 9. From germline, CDR1 is SGHRS and CDR2 YFSETQ. The length of the CDR3 is 16 residues. Written as DNA, the CDR3 is TGCGCCAGCAGCTCCTCCCCGGGACAGGGATATGAAAAACTGTTTTTT. Translation gives CASSSSPGQGYEKLFF.

The J gene is TRBJ2-1, the V gene TRBV5-1; 8 bases line up with TRBD1. The CDR3 contains 13 residues. V lost 4 bases, J lost 8 bases, and 5 bases stayed unmatched. The germline CDR1 and CDR2 sequences are SGHRS and YFSETQ. CDR3 coding DNA: TGCGCCAGCAGCAGCGGACAGGGCTATGAGCAGTTCTTC. Translation: CASSSGQGYEQFF.

The chain carries TRBV30 and TRBJ2-2; a possible D gene is TRBD1 (6 bases). The CDR3 consists of 14 residues. Germline CDR1 GTSNPN, CDR2 SVGIG (reference sequence). The V gene lost 3 bases and the J gene lost 0 bases, with 8 bases spanning the gap. The CDR3 here is CAWRQGTNTGELFF. CDR3 DNA sequence: TGTGCCTGGAGACAGGGTACGAACACCGGGGAGCTGTTTTTT.

The chain links TRBV10-3 to TRBJ2-7, with 10 bases aligning to TRBD2. V trimming: 0 bases; J trimming: 0 bases; junction bases outside the gene matches: 5. The CDR3 runs 17 residues. The V gene's germline CDR1 is ENHRY and CDR2 SYGVKD. The CDR3 sequence is CAISESGAGGPSYEQYF. The DNA for the CDR3 is TGTGCCATCAGTGAGTCGGGAGCGGGAGGGCCCTCCTACGAGCAGTACTTC.